The 4 T cell receptor beta chains reported below all come from one sample, sequenced in a study of cytomegalovirus exposure and HLA in healthy donors. The PCR ran on 60 Vbeta and 13 Jbeta primers. Some clones are missing from TCRdb's copy, which holds only in-frame ones; the method was immunoSEQ multiplex PCR. The sample holds approximately 220,000 clones, about four fifths seen once. The material sequenced was PBMCs. These receptors originate from a man aged 40-50 years in good health and CMV-seropositive.

This chain joins TRBV19 and TRBJ1-3, with TRBD1 identical over 9 bases. The CDR3 is 14 residues long. Germline CDR1 LNHDA, CDR2 SQIVND (reference sequence). The J segment lost 8 bases and the V segment lost 6 bases, leaving 8 bases of the junction unmatched. Here the CDR3 DNA reads TGTGCCAGTAGCATTGGACAGGGGCTAGACACCATATATTTT. Translation gives CASSIGQGLDTIYF.

This chain uses TRBV4-2 with TRBJ2-2; TRBD2 agrees at 10 bases. The CDR3 is 18 amino acids. With 5 bases clipped from V and 5 bases from J, the junction kept 14 bases outside the gene matches. Germline V gene sequence: CDR1 LGHNA, CDR2 YNFKEQ. CDR3 in amino acids: CASSSEGAGGLRTGELFF. DNA of the CDR3: TGTGCCAGCAGCTCTGAGGGAGCGGGAGGGCTAAGGACCGGGGAGCTGTTTTTT.

This clone was seen just once. The chain carries TRBV27 and TRBJ2-1, with a weak D call TRBD2 (6 bases). Germline V gene sequence: CDR1 MNHEY, CDR2 SMNVEV (reference sequence). The V gene lost 6 bases and the J gene lost 7 bases, with 19 bases spanning the gap. CDR3 length: 15 amino acids. CDR3 nucleotide sequence: TGTGCCAGCAGCTCCTTAGCGGCTTTCGGGAATGAGCAGTTCTTC. It specifies CASSSLAAFGNEQFF.

The chain links TRBV7-4 to TRBJ1-5; maybe TRBD1 (6 bases). Trimming left V 6 bases short and J 9 bases short, with 15 bases between. The CDR3 length is 13 residues. The germline CDR1 and CDR2 sequences are SGHVT and SQSDAQ. The CDR3 DNA reads as TGTGCCAGCAGGTTTAGGGGGGGTCGGCCCCAGCATTTT. This sequence encodes CASRFRGGRPQHF. Combining the CDR3 with reference TRBV7-4 and TRBJ1-5 gives the whole variable domain GAGVSQSPRYKVAKRGRDVALRCDSISGHVTLYWYRQTLGQGSEVLTYSQSDAQRDKSGRPSGRFSAERPERSVSTLKIQRTEQGDSAVYLCASRFRGGRPQHFGDGTRLSIL.